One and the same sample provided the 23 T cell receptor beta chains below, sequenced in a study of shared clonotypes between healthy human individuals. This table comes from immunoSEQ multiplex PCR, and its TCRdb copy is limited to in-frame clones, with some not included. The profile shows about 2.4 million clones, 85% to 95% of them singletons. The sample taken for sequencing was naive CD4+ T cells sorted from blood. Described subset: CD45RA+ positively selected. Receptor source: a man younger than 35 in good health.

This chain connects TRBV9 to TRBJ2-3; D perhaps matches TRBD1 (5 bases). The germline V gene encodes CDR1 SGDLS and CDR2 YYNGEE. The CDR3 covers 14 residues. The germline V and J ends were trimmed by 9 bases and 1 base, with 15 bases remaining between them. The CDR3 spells CAIPDILCTDTQYF. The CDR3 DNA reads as TGTGCCATACCGGACATCCTTTGCACAGATACGCAGTATTTT.

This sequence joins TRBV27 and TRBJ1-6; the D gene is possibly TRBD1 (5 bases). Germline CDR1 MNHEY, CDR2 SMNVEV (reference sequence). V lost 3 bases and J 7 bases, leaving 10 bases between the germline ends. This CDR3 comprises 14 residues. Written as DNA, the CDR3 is TGTGCCAGCAGTTTTCAGGGCCAAAATTCACCCCTCCACTTT. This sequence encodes CASSFQGQNSPLHF.

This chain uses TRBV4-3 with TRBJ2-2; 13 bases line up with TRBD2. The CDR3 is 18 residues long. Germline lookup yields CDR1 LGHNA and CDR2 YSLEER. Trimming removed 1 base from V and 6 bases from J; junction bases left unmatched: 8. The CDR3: CASSQGLAGGPGAGELFF. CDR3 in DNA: TGCGCCAGCAGCCAAGGACTAGCGGGAGGCCCCGGGGCCGGGGAGCTGTTTTTT.

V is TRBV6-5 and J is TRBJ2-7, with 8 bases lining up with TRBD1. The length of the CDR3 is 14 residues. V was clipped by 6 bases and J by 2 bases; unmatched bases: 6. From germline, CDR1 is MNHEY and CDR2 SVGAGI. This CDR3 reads CASRSDRGTYEQYF. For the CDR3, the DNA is TGTGCCAGCAGGAGCGACAGGGGAACCTACGAGCAGTACTTC.

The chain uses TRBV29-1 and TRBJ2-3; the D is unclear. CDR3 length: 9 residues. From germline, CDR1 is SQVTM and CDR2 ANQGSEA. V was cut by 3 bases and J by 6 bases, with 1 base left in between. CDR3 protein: CSVDDTQYF. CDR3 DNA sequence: TGCAGCGTTGATGATACGCAGTATTTT.

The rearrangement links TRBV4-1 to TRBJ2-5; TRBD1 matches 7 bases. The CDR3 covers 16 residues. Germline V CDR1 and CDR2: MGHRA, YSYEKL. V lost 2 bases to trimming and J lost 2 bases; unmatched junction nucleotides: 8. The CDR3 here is CASSQRQGPLQETQYF. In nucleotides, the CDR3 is TGCGCCAGCAGCCAACGACAGGGACCCTTACAAGAGACCCAGTACTTC.

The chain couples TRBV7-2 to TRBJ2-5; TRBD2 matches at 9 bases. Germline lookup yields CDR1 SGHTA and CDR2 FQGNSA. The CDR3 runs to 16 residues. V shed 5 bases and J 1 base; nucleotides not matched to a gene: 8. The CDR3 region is CASSPRLAEFQETQYF. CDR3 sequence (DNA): TGTGCCAGCAGCCCTCGACTAGCGGAGTTCCAAGAGACCCAGTACTTC.

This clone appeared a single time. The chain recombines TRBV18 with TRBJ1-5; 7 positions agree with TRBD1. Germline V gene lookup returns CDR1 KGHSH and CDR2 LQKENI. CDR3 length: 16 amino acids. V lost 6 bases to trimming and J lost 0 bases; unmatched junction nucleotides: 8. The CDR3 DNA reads TGTGCCAGCTCGGAAAGACAGGGTAATAGCAATCAGCCCCAGCATTTT. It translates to CASSERQGNSNQPQHF.

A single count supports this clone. The CDR3 DNA is TGTGCCATCAGACCAGGGTCTAGCGGCAACACCGGGGAGCTGTTTTTT. It encodes CAIRPGSSGNTGELFF. V usage is TRBV10-3 and J usage is TRBJ2-2; 7 nucleotides agree with TRBD2. The V segment lost 6 bases and the J segment 2 bases; nucleotides outside the gene matches: 9. The CDR3 runs to 16 residues. Looked up from germline, CDR1 is ENHRY and CDR2 is SYGVKD.

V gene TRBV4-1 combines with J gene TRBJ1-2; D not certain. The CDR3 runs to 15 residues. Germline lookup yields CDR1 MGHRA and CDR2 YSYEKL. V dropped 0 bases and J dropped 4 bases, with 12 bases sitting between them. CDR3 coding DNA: TGCGCCAGCAGCCAAGAGTGGGGAGAAGCCTATGGCTACACCTTC. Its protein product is CASSQEWGEAYGYTF.

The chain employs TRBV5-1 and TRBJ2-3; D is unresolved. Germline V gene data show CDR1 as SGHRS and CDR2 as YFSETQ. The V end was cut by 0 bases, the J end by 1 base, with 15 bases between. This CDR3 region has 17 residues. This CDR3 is CASSLGTVNSRTDTQYF. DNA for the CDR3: TGCGCCAGCAGCTTGGGCACAGTCAATTCTCGCACAGATACGCAGTATTTT.

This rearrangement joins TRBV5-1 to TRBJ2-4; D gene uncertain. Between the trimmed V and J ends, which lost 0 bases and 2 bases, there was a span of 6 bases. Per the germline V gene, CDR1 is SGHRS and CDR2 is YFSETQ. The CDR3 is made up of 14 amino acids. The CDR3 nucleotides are TGCGCCAGCAGCTTGGGGGAAACCAAAAACATTCAGTACTTC. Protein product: CASSLGETKNIQYF.

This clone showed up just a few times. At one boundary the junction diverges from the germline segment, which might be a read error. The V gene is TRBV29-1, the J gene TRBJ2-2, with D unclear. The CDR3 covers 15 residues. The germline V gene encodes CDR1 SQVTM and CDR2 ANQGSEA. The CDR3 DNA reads TGCAGCGTCTCTGCGGCAGGTTCGAAAACCGGGGAGCTGTTTTTT. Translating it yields CSVSAAGSKTGELFF.

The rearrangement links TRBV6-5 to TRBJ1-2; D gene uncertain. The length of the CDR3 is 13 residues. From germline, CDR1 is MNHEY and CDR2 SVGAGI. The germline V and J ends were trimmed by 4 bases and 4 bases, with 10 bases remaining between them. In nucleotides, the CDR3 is TGTGCCAGCAGTTCGGAAGTGTCCTATGGCTACACCTTC. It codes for CASSSEVSYGYTF.

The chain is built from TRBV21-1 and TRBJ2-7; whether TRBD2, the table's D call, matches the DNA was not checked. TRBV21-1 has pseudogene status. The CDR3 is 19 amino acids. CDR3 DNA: TGTGCCAGCAGCAAGGAGAGCGAGCGGGAACTAAGATCGCTCCGGGAGCAGTACTTC. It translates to CASSKESERELRSLREQYF.

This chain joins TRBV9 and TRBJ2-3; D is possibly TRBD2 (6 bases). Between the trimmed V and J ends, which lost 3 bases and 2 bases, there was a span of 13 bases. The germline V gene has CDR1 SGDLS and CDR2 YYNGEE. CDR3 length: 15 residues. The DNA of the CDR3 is TGTGCCAGCAGCGAGGGACTCATGGACACAGATACGCAGTATTTT. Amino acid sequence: CASSEGLMDTDTQYF.

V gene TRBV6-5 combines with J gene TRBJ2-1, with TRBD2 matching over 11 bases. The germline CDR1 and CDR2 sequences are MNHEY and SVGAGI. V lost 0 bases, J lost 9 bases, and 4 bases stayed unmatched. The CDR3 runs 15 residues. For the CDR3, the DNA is TGTGCCAGCAGTTACTCGACTAGCGGGATTGGTGAGCAGTTCTTC. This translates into CASSYSTSGIGEQFF.

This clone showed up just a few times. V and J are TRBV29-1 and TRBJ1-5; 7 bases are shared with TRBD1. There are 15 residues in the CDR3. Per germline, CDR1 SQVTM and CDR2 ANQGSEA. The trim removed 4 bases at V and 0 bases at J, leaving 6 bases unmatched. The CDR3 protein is CSVALQGDSNQPQHF. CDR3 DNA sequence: TGCAGCGTTGCCCTTCAGGGGGATAGCAATCAGCCCCAGCATTTT. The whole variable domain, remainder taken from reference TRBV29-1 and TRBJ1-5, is SAVISQKPSRDICQRGTSLTIQCQVDSQVTMMFWYRQQPGQSLTLIATANQGSEATYESGFVIDKFPISRPNLTFSTLTVSNMSPEDSSIYLCSVALQGDSNQPQHFGDGTRLSIL.

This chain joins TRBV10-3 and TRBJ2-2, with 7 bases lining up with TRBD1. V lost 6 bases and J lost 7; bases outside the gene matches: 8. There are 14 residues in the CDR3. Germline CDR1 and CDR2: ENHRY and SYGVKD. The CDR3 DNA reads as TGTGCCATCAGGATAACAGGGGATAGCGGGGAGCTGTTTTTT. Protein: CAIRITGDSGELFF.

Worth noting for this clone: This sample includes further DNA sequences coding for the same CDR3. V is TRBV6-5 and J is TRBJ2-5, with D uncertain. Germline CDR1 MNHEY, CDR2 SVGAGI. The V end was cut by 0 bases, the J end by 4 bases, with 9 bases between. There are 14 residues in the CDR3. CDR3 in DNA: TGTGCCAGCAGTTACTCGGGGTTGGGAGAGACCCAGTACTTC. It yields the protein CASSYSGLGETQYF.

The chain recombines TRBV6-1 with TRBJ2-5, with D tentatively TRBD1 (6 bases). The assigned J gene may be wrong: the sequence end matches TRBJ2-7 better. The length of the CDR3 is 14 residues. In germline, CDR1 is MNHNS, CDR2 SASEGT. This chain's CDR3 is CASSEQGFSYEQYF. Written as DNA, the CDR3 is TGTGCCAGCAGTGAGCAGGGGTTCTCCTACGAGCAGTACTTC.

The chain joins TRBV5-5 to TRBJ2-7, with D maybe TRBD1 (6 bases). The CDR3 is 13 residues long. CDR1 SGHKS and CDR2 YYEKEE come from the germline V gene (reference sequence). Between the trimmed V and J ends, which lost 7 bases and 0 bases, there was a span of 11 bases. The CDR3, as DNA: TGTGCCAGCCGAAAGACAGGCTCCTACGAGCAGTACTTC. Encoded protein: CASRKTGSYEQYF.

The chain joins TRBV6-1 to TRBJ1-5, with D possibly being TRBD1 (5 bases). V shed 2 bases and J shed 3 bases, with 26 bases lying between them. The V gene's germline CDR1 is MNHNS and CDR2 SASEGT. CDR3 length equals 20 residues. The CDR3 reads CASSESKGTGWAPFNQPQHF. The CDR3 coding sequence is TGTGCCAGCAGTGAAAGTAAGGGGACGGGCTGGGCACCCTTCAATCAGCCCCAGCATTTT.